The source of this T cell receptor (beta chain) is a study of OX40 agonist ivuxolimab in advanced cancers. General study findings and limits: Among the nonresponders, some also had low normalized T-cell clonal expansion. Expanded clones were, on average, more numerous in CD8+ T cells than in CD4+.

Assay used: immunoSEQ multiplex PCR; TCRdb lists only in-frame clones, some missing. This table holds fewer than 20,000 clones, about four fifths found once. Turning to this clone: Its antigen remains unidentified.

Trimming shortened V by 5 bases and J by 3 bases, and 14 bases separated the two germline ends. CDR1 SGHKS and CDR2 YYEKEE come from the germline V gene (reference sequence). The CDR3 consists of 14 residues. Researchers took blood at baseline, on cycle 4 day 1, and on cycle 7 day 1. This material consisted of CD4+ or CD8+ T cells sorted from blood, taken in a trial of the OX40 agonist ivuxolimab. The chain joins TRBV5-5 to TRBJ1-2; possible D gene TRBD1, 5 bases. The sequence derives from an adult with an advanced solid tumor such as melanoma, head and neck, liver or kidney cancer. The CDR3 loop reads CASRGVEAHYGYTF. CDR3 DNA sequence: TGTGCCAGCAGGGGGGTGGAGGCGCACTATGGCTACACCTTC.